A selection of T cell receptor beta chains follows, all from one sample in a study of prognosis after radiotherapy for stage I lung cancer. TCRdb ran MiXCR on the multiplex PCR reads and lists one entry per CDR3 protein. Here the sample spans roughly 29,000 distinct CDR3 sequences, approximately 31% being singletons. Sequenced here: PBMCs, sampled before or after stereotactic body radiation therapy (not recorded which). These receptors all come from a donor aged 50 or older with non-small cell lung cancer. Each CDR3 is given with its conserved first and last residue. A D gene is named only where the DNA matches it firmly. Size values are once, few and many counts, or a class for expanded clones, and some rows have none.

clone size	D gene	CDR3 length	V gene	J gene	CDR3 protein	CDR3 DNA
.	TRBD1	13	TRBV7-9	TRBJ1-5	CASSSTGDQPQHF	TGTGCCAGCAGCTCCACAGGGGACCAGCCCCAGCATTTT
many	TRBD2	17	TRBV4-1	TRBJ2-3	CASSQVTAGGLTDTQYF	TGCGCCAGCAGCCAGGTTACAGCGGGGGGACTCACAGATACGCAGTATTTT
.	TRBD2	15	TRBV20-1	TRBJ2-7	CSARIAGELNYEQYF	TGCAGTGCTAGAATAGCGGGAGAACTTAACTACGAGCAGTACTTC
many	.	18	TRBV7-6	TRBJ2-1	CASSLVSAQRKSYNEQFF	TGTGCCAGCAGCTTAGTGTCTGCACAGCGAAAATCCTACAATGAGCAGTTCTTC
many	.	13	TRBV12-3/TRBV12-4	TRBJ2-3	CASRPTRDDTQYF	TGTGCCAGCAGACCCACACGAGACGATACGCAGTATTTT
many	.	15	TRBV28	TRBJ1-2	CASSLTIGSLYGYTF	TGTGCCAGCAGTTTAACCATAGGGAGTCTCTATGGCTACACCTTC
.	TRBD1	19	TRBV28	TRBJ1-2	CASGPTTRTGVLYGYGYTF	TGTGCCAGCGGTCCGACGACAAGGACAGGGGTTTTGTATGGCTATGGCTACACCTTC
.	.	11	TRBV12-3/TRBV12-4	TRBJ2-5	CASSLKGGQYF	TGTGCCAGCAGTTTAAAGGGGGGCCAGTACTTC
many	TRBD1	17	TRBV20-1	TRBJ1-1	CSATLRDRGFRNTEAFF	TGCAGTGCTACCCTCCGGGACAGGGGGTTTAGGAACACTGAAGCTTTCTTT
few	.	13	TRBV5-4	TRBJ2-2	CASSLERSGELFF	TGTGCCAGCAGCTTGGAGAGATCCGGGGAGCTGTTTTTT
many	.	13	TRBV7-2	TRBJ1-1	CASSLWSNTEAFF	TGTGCCAGCAGCTTGTGGTCGAACACTGAAGCTTTCTTT
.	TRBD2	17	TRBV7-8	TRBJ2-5	CASSARVLALWQETQYF	TGTGCCAGCAGCGCCAGGGTACTAGCGTTGTGGCAAGAGACCCAGTACTTC
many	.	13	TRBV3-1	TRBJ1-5	CASSQELGQPQHF	TGTGCCAGCAGCCAAGAACTTGGGCAGCCCCAGCATTTT
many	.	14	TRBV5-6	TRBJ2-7	CASSLRLNSYEQYF	TGTGCCAGCAGCTTGCGTCTTAACTCCTACGAGCAGTACTTC
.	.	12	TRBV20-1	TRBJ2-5	CSPHPPGETQYF	TGCAGCCCCCACCCCCCAGGGGAGACCCAGTACTTC
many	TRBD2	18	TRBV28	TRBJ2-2	CASSRYNGGTKNTGELFF	TGTGCCAGCAGTCGATACAACGGGGGGACGAAGAACACCGGGGAGCTGTTTTTT
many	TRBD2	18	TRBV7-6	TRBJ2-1	CASSLAALAGGPYNEQFF	TGTGCCAGCAGCTTAGCAGCACTAGCGGGAGGGCCCTACAATGAGCAGTTCTTC
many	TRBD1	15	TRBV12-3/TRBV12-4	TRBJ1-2	CASSLFPTGNYGYTF	TGTGCCAGCAGTTTGTTCCCGACAGGGAACTATGGCTACACCTTC
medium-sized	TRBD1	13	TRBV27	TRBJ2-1	CASNGQGYNEQFF	TGTGCCAGCAATGGACAGGGCTACAATGAGCAGTTCTTC
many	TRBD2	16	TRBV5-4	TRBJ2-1	CASSLEWTSGHNEQFF	TGTGCCAGCAGCTTGGAATGGACTAGCGGCCACAATGAGCAGTTCTTC
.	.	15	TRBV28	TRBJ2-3	CASSIQGGNTDTQYF	TGTGCCAGCAGTATACAGGGTGGTAACACAGATACGCAGTATTTT
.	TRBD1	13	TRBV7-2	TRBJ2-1	CASSLRTGDEQFF	TGTGCCAGCAGCTTGCGAACAGGGGATGAGCAGTTCTTC
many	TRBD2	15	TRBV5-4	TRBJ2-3	CASSLYSGTTDTQYF	TGTGCCAGCAGCTTGTACAGCGGGACCACAGATACGCAGTATTTT
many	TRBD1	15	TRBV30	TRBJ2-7	CAWSSPGQGAYEQYF	TGTGCCTGGAGTTCTCCGGGACAGGGGGCCTACGAGCAGTACTTC
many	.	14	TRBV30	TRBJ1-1	CAWSVLTGDTEAFF	TGTGCCTGGAGTGTACTCACCGGGGACACTGAAGCTTTCTTT
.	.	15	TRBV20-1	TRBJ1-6	CGVGPGQGGNSPLHF	TGCGGCGTCGGGCCTGGACAAGGAGGGAATTCACCCCTCCACTTT
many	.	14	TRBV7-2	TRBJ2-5	CASSLYRGQETQYF	TGTGCCAGCAGCTTATATCGCGGGCAAGAGACCCAGTACTTC
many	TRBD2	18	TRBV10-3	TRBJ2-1	CAISEPQGPGLAGDEQFF	TGTGCCATCAGTGAGCCCCAGGGACCGGGACTAGCGGGAGACGAGCAGTTCTTC
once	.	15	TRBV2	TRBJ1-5	CASSETVDKNRPQHF	TGTGCCAGCAGTGAAACTGTAGACAAAAATCGGCCCCAGCATTTT
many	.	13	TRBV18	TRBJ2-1	CASSPVQPPDPVF	TGTGCCAGCTCACCAGTTCAGCCGCCCGACCCAGTCTTC
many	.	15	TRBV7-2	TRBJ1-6	CASSLVGDTNSPLHF	TGTGCCAGCAGCTTAGTAGGGGACACTAATTCACCCCTCCACTTT
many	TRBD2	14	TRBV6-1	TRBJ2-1	CASNRLAGDNEQFF	TGTGCCAGCAATCGACTAGCGGGCGACAATGAGCAGTTCTTC